This T cell receptor beta chain was recovered during a study of CDR3 diversity in severe acne. Via MiXCR, TCRdb re-called the PCR reads, giving one row per CDR3 protein. This sample carries over 90,000 distinct CDR3 sequences, approximately 47% of them seen once, and the ten largest clones take roughly an eighth. This clonotype showed up just a few times. CDR3 length equals 13 residues. V was clipped by 4 bases and J by 4 bases, with 11 bases between them. Germline V gene sequence: CDR1 MGHDK, CDR2 SYGVNS. This chain connects TRBV25-1 to TRBJ2-7; a weak D match, TRBD1 (5 bases). This clonotype originated in a male donor with acne. The sequenced material came from blood. Here the CDR3 DNA reads TGTGCCAGCAGTGCCCAGGGTCGTTACGAGCAGTACTTC. Amino acid sequence: CASSAQGRYEQYF.